Below are 26 T cell receptor beta chains sequenced from a single sample in a study of blood T cell repertoires in COVID-19. Measured with immunoSEQ multiplex PCR; TCRdb has only the in-frame clones, and not every one. The sample lists 75,000 to 90,000 clones, around 78% occurring once. The specimen sequenced was peripheral blood. These receptors were collected from a human donor in a cohort sampled during active COVID-19.

Comments on this clone: At one of its ends the junction is not consistent with the germline gene, which may arise from a read error. The chain joins TRBV5-4 to TRBJ2-7; tentatively, D is TRBD2 (6 bases). Germline V gene lookup returns CDR1 SGHNT and CDR2 YYREEE (reference sequence). This CDR3 comprises 14 residues. As DNA, the CDR3 is TGTGCCAGCAGCGCCAGGAGGGCCTCCGACGAGCAGTACTTC. Protein product: CASSARRASDEQYF. Full variable domain (outside the CDR3, taken from reference TRBV5-4 and TRBJ2-7): ETGVTQSPTHLIKTRGQQVTLRCSSQSGHNTVSWYQQALGQGPQFIFQYYREEENGRGNFPPRFSGLQFPNYSSELNVNALELDDSALYLCASSARRASDEQYFGPGTRLTVT.

The CDR3 is CASSFRLSPSGSYNEQFF. The CDR3 DNA reads as TGTGCCAGCAGTTTTAGGCTGTCCCCAAGCGGGAGCTACAATGAGCAGTTCTTC. J is TRBJ2-1 and V is TRBV27, with TRBD2 matching 8 bases. V dropped 3 bases and J dropped 3; count of bases not matched to a gene: 13. This CDR3 comprises 18 residues. Germline-derived CDR1 and CDR2 are MNHEY and SMNVEV (reference sequence).

V usage is TRBV7-3 and J usage is TRBJ2-2; maybe TRBD1 (7 bases). The length of the CDR3 is 15 residues. The germline V gene encodes CDR1 SGHTA and CDR2 FQGTGA. The germline V and J ends were trimmed by 5 bases and 3 bases, with 13 bases remaining between them. This CDR3 is CASSRTGGDTGELFF. In nucleotides, the CDR3 is TGTGCCAGCAGCCGGACAGGCGGGGACACCGGGGAGCTGTTTTTT.

The rearrangement links TRBV5-1 to TRBJ2-3, with D maybe TRBD2 (6 bases). Germline V gene data show CDR1 as SGHRS and CDR2 as YFSETQ. With 0 bases removed from V and 4 bases from J, the gap between germline ends came to 15 bases. This CDR3 contains 16 residues. In nucleotides, the CDR3 is TGCGCCAGCAGCTTGGCTTGGCAGGGAGGATCAGATACGCAGTATTTT. Translation: CASSLAWQGGSDTQYF.

The chain joins TRBV29-1 to TRBJ2-1; a possible D gene is TRBD2 (6 bases). Germline V CDR1 and CDR2: SQVTM, ANQGSEA. The V and J ends lost 4 bases and 9 bases respectively, with 16 bases between them. This CDR3 comprises 13 residues. The CDR3 region is CSVGGRGDAEQFF. CDR3 bases: TGCAGCGTTGGTGGGCGGGGAGATGCTGAGCAGTTCTTC.

V gene TRBV27 combines with J gene TRBJ2-5; possible D gene TRBD1, 5 bases. This CDR3 region has 14 residues. The germline gives CDR1 MNHEY, CDR2 SMNVEV (reference sequence). Trimming shortened V by 1 base and J by 5 bases, and 11 bases separated the two germline ends. CDR3 nucleotides: TGTGCCAGCAGTTTATTAGGGGATGTGGAGACCCAGTACTTC. This encodes CASSLLGDVETQYF.

V and J are TRBV10-3 and TRBJ2-3; possible D gene TRBD1, 7 bases. This CDR3 has 15 residues. Germline-derived CDR1 and CDR2 are ENHRY and SYGVKD. V lost 0 bases and J lost 3, with 10 bases in between. The CDR3 region has the DNA TGTGCCATCAGTGAGTCGACAGGGAGGACAGATACGCAGTATTTT. Amino acids: CAISESTGRTDTQYF.

The V gene is TRBV2, the J gene TRBJ2-1; tentatively, D is TRBD2 (7 bases). V lost 4 bases to trimming and J lost 7 bases, with 17 bases between them. CDR1 is SNHLY, CDR2 FYNNEI, per germline. The CDR3 has 15 amino acids. The CDR3 spells CASSGGGGAWNEQFF. CDR3 DNA sequence: TGTGCCAGCAGTGGAGGTGGGGGGGCCTGGAATGAGCAGTTCTTC.

The rearrangement joins TRBV7-8 to TRBJ2-7; TRBD1 aligns across 7 bases. Germline V gene lookup returns CDR1 SGHVS and CDR2 FQNEAQ. Trimming at V came to 5 bases and at J to 1 base, leaving 8 bases not matched to a gene. This CDR3 region has 15 residues. CDR3 loop: CASSARDSVSYEQYF. For the CDR3, the DNA is TGTGCCAGCAGCGCCCGGGACAGCGTGTCCTACGAGCAGTACTTC.

This clone was seen just once. The chain carries TRBV9 and TRBJ1-3, with 11 bases matching TRBD1. Germline CDR1 SGDLS, CDR2 YYNGEE. J gave up 6 bases and V 4 bases, and 9 bases lay outside the gene matches. The CDR3 is 16 residues long. DNA of the CDR3: TGTGCCAGCAGCTTCGGGACAGGGGGTGGTGAAAACACCATATATTTT. This codes for CASSFGTGGGENTIYF. The full variable domain, with the rest looked up from reference TRBV9 and TRBJ1-3, is DSGVTQTPKHLITATGQRVTLRCSPRSGDLSVYWYQQSLDQGLQFLIQYYNGEERAKGNILERFSAQQFPDLHSELNLSSLELGDSALYFCASSFGTGGGENTIYFGEGSWLTVV.

Concerning this clone: Other DNA sequences from this sample encode an identical CDR3 as well. The rearrangement uses TRBV27 and TRBJ2-3; 8 bases map to TRBD1. The CDR3 consists of 17 residues. Unmatched junction bases numbered 10, after V lost 5 bases and J lost 0 bases. Germline assignment: CDR1 MNHEY and CDR2 SMNVEV (reference sequence). CDR3 in DNA: TGTGCCAGCAGTGCTAACTCGGGACAGGCTAGCACAGATACGCAGTATTTT. Residues: CASSANSGQASTDTQYF.

The gene calls are TRBV7-9 and TRBJ1-6; D is ambiguous. The germline V gene encodes CDR1 SEHNR and CDR2 FQNEAQ (reference sequence). The CDR3 is 12 residues long. V lost 4 bases to trimming and J lost 7 bases, with 5 bases between them. CDR3 sequence (DNA): TGTGCCAGCAGCTCCCTCAATTCACCCCTCCACTTT. Amino acid sequence: CASSSLNSPLHF.

This chain links TRBV9 with TRBJ2-1, with D possibly being TRBD2 (5 bases). The V gene lost 0 bases and the J gene lost 8 bases, with 18 bases spanning the gap. The germline gives CDR1 SGDLS, CDR2 YYNGEE. This CDR3 has 16 residues. The CDR3 here is CASSVGPGKTYDEQFF. In DNA form, the CDR3 reads TGTGCCAGCAGCGTAGGGCCCGGGAAAACATACGATGAGCAGTTCTTC.

The J gene is TRBJ1-4, the V gene TRBV29-1; D remains ambiguous. Germline CDR1 is SQVTM and CDR2 is ANQGSEA. Trimming left V 3 bases short and J 8 bases short, with 16 bases between. CDR3 length equals 14 residues. CDR3 bases: TGCAGCGTTGACACAGAGGGTAGTGGGGAAAAACTGTTTTTT. Amino acid sequence: CSVDTEGSGEKLFF.

The V call is TRBV5-6, the J call TRBJ1-1; D gene unclear. Germline-derived CDR1 and CDR2 are SGHDT and YYEEEE. The V end lost 3 bases, the J end lost 5 bases, and 11 bases lay between the germline ends. This CDR3 is 13 amino acids long. The DNA of the CDR3 is TGTGCCAGCAGCTCCGGTGGTCGAACTGAAGCTTTCTTT. This encodes CASSSGGRTEAFF.

The CDR3 nucleotides read TGTGCCAGCAGCTTCAACTTGAACACCGGGGAGCTGTTTTTT. This encodes CASSFNLNTGELFF. The chain carries TRBV7-2 and TRBJ2-2, with no clear D. V shed 3 bases and J shed 1 base, with 6 bases lying between them. CDR1 and CDR2 from the germline V gene are SGHTA and FQGNSA. The CDR3 totals 14 residues.

V gene TRBV9 combines with J gene TRBJ2-3, with 10 bases matching TRBD2. The CDR3 spans 16 residues. Germline loops: CDR1 SGDLS, CDR2 YYNGEE. V shed 4 bases and J 5 bases; nucleotides not matched to a gene: 10. CDR3 region: CASSLTGTSEVDTQYF. CDR3 DNA: TGTGCCAGCAGCTTGACCGGGACTAGCGAGGTAGATACGCAGTATTTT.

This chain connects TRBV11-3 to TRBJ2-1; 8 bases agree with TRBD2. This CDR3 has 15 amino acids. The V segment lost 5 bases and the J segment 9 bases; nucleotides outside the gene matches: 12. Germline assignment: CDR1 SGHNT and CDR2 YENEEA. The CDR3 sequence is CASSPTVLAGSEQFF. The CDR3 bases are TGTGCCAGCAGCCCAACGGTTCTAGCGGGTAGTGAGCAGTTCTTC.

The rearrangement joins TRBV18 to TRBJ1-1, with TRBD1 as a possible D gene (5 bases). The CDR3 is 12 amino acids. Germline lookup yields CDR1 KGHSH and CDR2 LQKENI. V was shortened by 2 bases and J by 8 bases, with 9 bases between the two germline ends. The CDR3 DNA is TGTGCCAGCTCACCAAGGGGCCACGAAGCTTTCTTT. It specifies CASSPRGHEAFF.

This clone was observed once. J is TRBJ1-5 and V is TRBV2; 7 bases are shared with TRBD1. The V segment lost 8 bases and the J segment 1 base; nucleotides outside the gene matches: 2. The CDR3 runs to 13 residues. Looked up from germline, CDR1 is SNHLY and CDR2 is FYNNEI. CDR3 DNA: TGTGCCAGCCGGGACAGCAGCAATCAGCCCCAGCATTTT. It translates to CASRDSSNQPQHF.

V and J are TRBV6-5 and TRBJ1-5; 9 bases map to TRBD1. The length of the CDR3 is 15 residues. V trimming: 5 bases; J trimming: 5 bases; junction bases outside the gene matches: 7. The germline CDR1 and CDR2 sequences are MNHEY and SVGAGI. CDR3 loop: CASSPEGTGYQPQHF. The CDR3 DNA follows: TGTGCCAGCAGTCCCGAAGGGACAGGGTATCAGCCCCAGCATTTT.

As to this clone: Within the sample, other DNA sequences also encode this same CDR3. The V and J genes are TRBV5-1 and TRBJ2-7; 10 positions match TRBD2. V gave up 0 bases and J gave up 2 bases; unmatched junction bases: 2. Germline V gives CDR1 SGHRS, CDR2 YFSETQ. The CDR3 sequence is 15 residues long. In DNA form, the CDR3 reads TGCGCCAGCAGCTTGGGTAGCGGGGGGCCCTACGAGCAGTACTTC. Amino acid sequence: CASSLGSGGPYEQYF.

The J gene is TRBJ1-4, the V gene TRBV18; perhaps TRBD1 as D (5 bases). CDR3 length: 16 residues. The germline V and J ends were trimmed by 0 bases and 8 bases, with 16 bases remaining between them. Germline V gene sequence: CDR1 KGHSH, CDR2 LQKENI. The CDR3 protein is CASSPPFSGQREKLFF. The DNA of the CDR3 is TGTGCCAGCTCACCACCGTTTTCAGGGCAGAGGGAAAAACTGTTTTTT.

CDR3 region: CASTSSGADTGELFF. The CDR3 region has the DNA TGTGCCAGCACCTCGAGCGGGGCGGACACCGGGGAGCTGTTTTTT. V and J are TRBV28 and TRBJ2-2, with TRBD2 identical over 7 bases. Trimming removed 7 bases from V and 3 bases from J; junction bases left unmatched: 8. This CDR3 is built from 15 residues. Germline V gene sequence: CDR1 MDHEN, CDR2 SYDVKM.

The V gene is TRBV3-1 (or the pseudogene TRBV3-2), the J gene TRBJ1-5; no clear D. Germline V CDR1 and CDR2: LGHDT, YNNKEL (reference sequence). The V end lost 2 bases, the J end lost 4 bases, and 12 bases lay between the germline ends. This CDR3 is 15 amino acids long. The CDR3 spells CASSQNGIWNQPQHF. CDR3 nucleotide sequence: TGTGCCAGCAGCCAAAACGGGATTTGGAATCAGCCCCAGCATTTT.

CDR3 in amino acids: CASSAVGVGSYEQYF. CDR3 bases: TGTGCCAGCAGTGCTGTGGGAGTAGGGTCCTACGAGCAGTACTTC. The V call is TRBV2, the J call TRBJ2-7; possibly TRBD2 for D (5 bases). CDR1 is SNHLY and CDR2 is FYNNEI in the germline V gene. V was pared by 4 bases and J by 1 base, with 14 bases between. The CDR3 runs 15 residues.